The 30 T cell receptor beta chains in this list originate from one sample, sequenced in a study of blood T cell repertoires in COVID-19. The protocol was immunoSEQ multiplex PCR, while the TCRdb copy is restricted to in-frame clones and leaves out a portion. The top ten hold under 9.5% of the sample, which has approximately 35,000 clones, 70% to 90% seen once. The specimen sequenced was peripheral blood. The receptors were gathered from a man of 80 years or more with active COVID-19.

The chain links TRBV5-1 to TRBJ1-1, with 8 positions matching TRBD1. The CDR3 runs 14 residues. Germline V CDR1 and CDR2: SGHRS, YFSETQ. V lost 0 bases to trimming and J lost 5 bases; unmatched junction nucleotides: 3. The CDR3 coding sequence is TGCGCCAGCAGCTTGGACAGGGGGTCGACTGAAGCTTTCTTT. The encoded protein is CASSLDRGSTEAFF. Full variable domain (remainder filled in from reference TRBV5-1 and TRBJ1-1): KAGVTQTPRYLIKTRGQQVTLSCSPISGHRSVSWYQQTPGQGLQFLFEYFSETQRNKGNFPGRFSGRQFSNSRSEMNVSTLELGDSALYLCASSLDRGSTEAFFGQGTRLTVV.

J is TRBJ1-3 and V is TRBV19; D gene ambiguous. The germline V gene encodes CDR1 LNHDA and CDR2 SQIVND (reference sequence). The CDR3 consists of 11 residues. Trimming removed 10 bases from V and 9 bases from J, with 13 bases in between. The CDR3 DNA follows: TGTGCCATCACCACGGGAGGCACCATATATTTT. It codes for CAITTGGTIYF.

The chain combines TRBV11-2 with TRBJ1-6; no reliable D call. CDR3 length equals 15 residues. The germline V gene encodes CDR1 SGHAT and CDR2 FQNNGV. The V and J ends lost 1 base and 10 bases respectively, with 14 bases between them. DNA for the CDR3: TGTGCCAGCAGCTTAGGAACGGGTTTAATATCACCCCTCCACTTT. Protein product: CASSLGTGLISPLHF. Full variable domain (missing parts from reference TRBV11-2 and TRBJ1-6): EAGVAQSPRYKIIEKRQSVAFWCNPISGHATLYWYQQILGQGPKLLIQFQNNGVVDDSQLPKDRFSAERLKGVDSTLKIQPAKLEDSAVYLCASSLGTGLISPLHFGNGTRLTVT.

The rearrangement joins TRBV3-1 (or the pseudogene TRBV3-2) to TRBJ2-7, with TRBD2 identical over 12 bases. The CDR3 is 18 residues long. Germline V gene sequence: CDR1 LGHDT, CDR2 YNNKEL (reference sequence). V dropped 3 bases and J dropped 3; count of bases not matched to a gene: 12. CDR3 coding DNA: TGTGCCAGCAGCCAGGGACTAGCGGGCAGTAAGGGAGGCTACGAGCAGTACTTC. Translated: CASSQGLAGSKGGYEQYF.

The rearrangement joins TRBV5-1 to TRBJ2-3, with a possible D match to TRBD1 (5 bases). Germline CDR1 reads SGHRS; CDR2 reads YFSETQ. V dropped 2 bases and J dropped 1 base, with 8 bases sitting between them. CDR3 size: 14 residues. The CDR3 DNA sequence: TGCGCCAGCAGCTTAGACAGAGGCACAGATACGCAGTATTTT. It codes for CASSLDRGTDTQYF.

This clone appeared a few times. This chain connects TRBV5-4 to TRBJ1-3; 8 positions agree with TRBD1. Per germline, CDR1 SGHNT and CDR2 YYREEE (reference sequence). This CDR3 region has 14 residues. V dropped 5 bases and J dropped 3; count of bases not matched to a gene: 4. Here the CDR3 reads CASSLDRGGNTIYF. The CDR3 DNA reads TGTGCCAGCAGTCTAGACAGGGGTGGAAACACCATATATTTT.

The J gene is TRBJ1-6, the V gene TRBV5-1; D is unresolved. CDR1 SGHRS and CDR2 YFSETQ come from the germline V gene. The ends were cut back, 0 bases at V and 7 bases at J, with 8 bases in the middle. This CDR3 is 14 amino acids long. The CDR3 bases are TGCGCCAGCAGCTTGGACGCGGGGAATTCACCCCTCCACTTT. Its protein product is CASSLDAGNSPLHF.

Notes on this clone: The same CDR3 can be traced to other DNA sequences in this sample. The chain employs TRBV5-4 and TRBJ1-1; 7 nucleotides line up with TRBD1. From germline, CDR1 is SGHNT and CDR2 YYREEE (reference sequence). V lost 4 bases to trimming and J lost 3 bases; unmatched junction nucleotides: 6. There are 14 residues in the CDR3. The CDR3 here is CASSDRDRDTEAFF. Here the CDR3 DNA reads TGTGCCAGCAGCGACCGGGACAGAGACACTGAAGCTTTCTTT.

The V gene is TRBV6-5, the J gene TRBJ1-6; 9 nucleotides match TRBD1. The CDR3 has 15 residues. Trimming took 5 bases from V and 7 from J; bases not matched to a gene: 6. Germline-derived CDR1 and CDR2 are MNHEY and SVGAGI. CDR3 coding DNA: TGTGCCAGCAGTACAACCGGGACAGGGAATTCACCCCTCCACTTT. Protein product: CASSTTGTGNSPLHF.

This chain uses TRBV5-1 with TRBJ1-1; 8 nucleotides align to TRBD1. The junction had 3 bases not matched to a gene; V was cut back by 4 bases and J by 1 base. Germline loops: CDR1 SGHRS, CDR2 YFSETQ. The CDR3 is 14 amino acids. CDR3 coding DNA: TGCGCCAGCAGCCTGACAGGGGCGAACACTGAAGCTTTCTTT. Its protein product is CASSLTGANTEAFF.

The chain uses TRBV28 and TRBJ1-3; 7 positions agree with TRBD1. CDR1 MDHEN and CDR2 SYDVKM come from the germline V gene. V dropped 5 bases and J dropped 8; count of bases not matched to a gene: 21. The CDR3 is made up of 18 amino acids. Written as DNA, the CDR3 is TGTGCCAGCAGTCCCCTACGCCTCGGGACAGCCAGCGTCTACACCATATATTTT. Its protein product is CASSPLRLGTASVYTIYF.

CDR3 nucleotide sequence: TGTGCCTGGAGTGTTGGGACTAGGGAGACCCAGTACTTC. Encoded protein: CAWSVGTRETQYF. This chain uses TRBV30 with TRBJ2-5; 8 nucleotides line up with TRBD2. The germline V gene has CDR1 GTSNPN and CDR2 SVGIG (reference sequence). The CDR3 has 13 amino acids. The V gene end was trimmed by 0 bases and the J gene end by 5 bases; junction bases not matched to a gene: 2.

V and J are TRBV6-5 and TRBJ1-2; TRBD1 matches 8 bases. This CDR3 is built from 13 residues. Germline assignment: CDR1 MNHEY and CDR2 SVGAGI. The junction had 2 bases not matched to a gene; V was cut back by 6 bases and J by 2 bases. CDR3 nucleotide sequence: TGTGCCAGCAGCTGGGACAGGAACTATGGCTACACCTTC. This codes for CASSWDRNYGYTF.

The chain's CDR3 is CASSAGDRLSYEQYF. The DNA for the CDR3 is TGTGCCAGCAGCGCGGGGGACAGACTCTCCTACGAGCAGTACTTC. The V call is TRBV9, the J call TRBJ2-7; D perhaps matches TRBD1 (7 bases). The CDR3 totals 15 residues. From germline, CDR1 is SGDLS and CDR2 YYNGEE. The ends were cut back, 3 bases at V and 0 bases at J, with 13 bases in the middle.

The chain is built from TRBV13 and TRBJ2-3, with D uncertain. Germline V gene data show CDR1 as PRHDT and CDR2 as FYEKMQ (reference sequence). CDR3 length equals 13 residues. V was pared by 4 bases and J by 4 bases, with 9 bases between. The CDR3 sequence is CASSSLPPDTQYF. The DNA of the CDR3 is TGTGCCAGCAGCTCCCTACCCCCAGATACGCAGTATTTT.

V gene TRBV10-3 combines with J gene TRBJ2-3; D is perhaps TRBD2 (6 bases). The CDR3 sequence is 14 residues long. The V gene lost 6 bases and the J gene lost 2 bases, with 12 bases spanning the gap. Germline V CDR1 and CDR2: ENHRY, SYGVKD. The CDR3 loop reads CAISPSGDTDTQYF. The CDR3 region has the DNA TGTGCCATCAGCCCCTCGGGGGACACAGATACGCAGTATTTT.

The chain couples TRBV7-3 to TRBJ2-1, with 10 bases that match TRBD1. CDR3 length: 15 amino acids. The germline CDR1 and CDR2 sequences are SGHTA and FQGTGA. V gave up 2 bases and J gave up 5 bases; unmatched junction bases: 3. CDR3 nucleotides: TGTGCCAGCAGCTTAGGGGACAGGGGTAACAATGAGCAGTTCTTC. As protein: CASSLGDRGNNEQFF.

The V call is TRBV28, the J call TRBJ2-7; possibly TRBD2 for D (5 bases). Germline V gene lookup returns CDR1 MDHEN and CDR2 SYDVKM. V was shortened by 7 bases and J by 2 bases, with 12 bases between the two germline ends. This CDR3 spans 13 amino acids. CDR3 in amino acids: CASKKGGPYEQYF. Written as DNA, the CDR3 is TGTGCCAGCAAAAAAGGAGGCCCCTACGAGCAGTACTTC. Full variable domain (remainder filled in from reference TRBV28 and TRBJ2-7): DVKVTQSSRYLVKRTGEKVFLECVQDMDHENMFWYRQDPGLGLRLIYFSYDVKMKEKGDIPEGYSVSREKKERFSLILESASTNQTSMYLCASKKGGPYEQYFGPGTRLTVT.

The chain is built from TRBV5-4 and TRBJ2-5; TRBD2 might be the D (5 bases). Germline CDR1 SGHNT, CDR2 YYREEE (reference sequence). The CDR3 totals 14 residues. With 3 bases removed from V and 5 bases from J, the gap between germline ends came to 14 bases. In nucleotides, the CDR3 is TGTGCCAGCAGCTCCTCCATGGAGGTGGAGACCCAGTACTTC. This sequence encodes CASSSSMEVETQYF.

This clone was seen a single time. J is TRBJ2-7 and V is TRBV21-1; the table's D call of TRBD2 was not tested on the DNA. TRBV21-1 is designated a pseudogene. The CDR3 contains 15 residues. The CDR3 here is CASSKESGGAYEQYF. The CDR3 region has the DNA TGTGCCAGCAGCAAAGAGAGCGGGGGGGCCTACGAGCAGTACTTC.

In this sample, this clone turned up a few times. This chain joins TRBV7-6 and TRBJ2-2, with D possibly matching TRBD2 (5 bases). V was shortened by 5 bases and J by 8 bases, with 12 bases between the two germline ends. The CDR3 length is 13 residues. Per the germline V gene, CDR1 is SGHVS and CDR2 is FNYEAQ. DNA for the CDR3: TGTGCCAGCAGCCAGGCGGGTCGGGGGGAGCTGTTTTTT. Protein sequence: CASSQAGRGELFF. The full variable domain, its missing parts supplied by reference TRBV7-6 and TRBJ2-2, is GAGVSQSPRYKVTKRGQDVALRCDPISGHVSLYWYRQALGQGPEFLTYFNYEAQQDKSGLPNDRFSAERPEGSISTLTIQRTEQRDSAMYRCASSQAGRGELFFGEGSRLTVL.

This clone was observed a single time. J is TRBJ2-7 and V is TRBV7-2; D perhaps matches TRBD1 (6 bases). Per the germline V gene, CDR1 is SGHTA and CDR2 is FQGNSA. CDR3 length: 15 amino acids. The germline V and J ends were trimmed by 4 bases and 0 bases, with 13 bases remaining between them. The CDR3 is CASSSDSLSSYEQYF. Here the CDR3 DNA reads TGTGCCAGCAGCTCGGACAGCTTGAGCTCCTACGAGCAGTACTTC.

This chain links TRBV10-3 with TRBJ1-3; perhaps TRBD1 as D (5 bases). The germline V gene encodes CDR1 ENHRY and CDR2 SYGVKD. The V and J ends lost 2 bases and 0 bases respectively, with 11 bases between them. The CDR3 is 16 residues long. The CDR3: CAISETGSSSGNTIYF. CDR3 in DNA: TGTGCCATCAGTGAGACAGGCTCAAGCTCTGGAAACACCATATATTTT.

In this sample, this clone turned up a few times. This chain links TRBV19 with TRBJ1-1; 7 bases are a match to TRBD1. Germline V gene sequence: CDR1 LNHDA, CDR2 SQIVND (reference sequence). The CDR3 has 14 residues. The ends lost 4 bases at V and 7 bases at J; junction bases unmatched: 9. The CDR3 region has the DNA TGTGCCAGTAGTACCTCCAGGGGGTACGGTGAAGCTTTCTTT. It is translated as CASSTSRGYGEAFF.

The chain joins TRBV7-3 to TRBJ2-1, with D maybe TRBD2 (6 bases). The germline CDR1 and CDR2 sequences are SGHTA and FQGTGA. The V end was cut by 2 bases, the J end by 8 bases, with 13 bases between. The length of the CDR3 is 14 residues. The CDR3 DNA follows: TGTGCCAGCAGCTTACTTCAATCGGGGGATGAGCAGTTCTTC. Protein sequence: CASSLLQSGDEQFF.

The rearrangement uses TRBV9 and TRBJ1-3, with no clear D. Germline loops: CDR1 SGDLS, CDR2 YYNGEE. Trimming shortened V by 0 bases and J by 2 bases, and 15 bases separated the two germline ends. The CDR3 is 17 amino acids. In nucleotides, the CDR3 is TGTGCCAGCAGCGTAGATTTCACGACAAACCCTGGAAACACCATATATTTT. It codes for CASSVDFTTNPGNTIYF.

The V gene is TRBV5-1, the J gene TRBJ1-2; 9 bases align to TRBD1. V dropped 7 bases and J dropped 8; count of bases not matched to a gene: 15. CDR1 and CDR2 from the germline V gene are SGHRS and YFSETQ. The CDR3 sequence is 15 residues long. The CDR3 reads CASRLTSTGGWGYTF. In DNA, the CDR3 is TGCGCCAGCCGCCTCACGAGCACAGGGGGCTGGGGCTACACCTTC.

CDR3 amino acids: CASSFPSGGGSILDEQFF. CDR3 DNA sequence: TGTGCCAGCAGCTTCCCCTCTGGCGGGGGCTCCATCTTAGATGAGCAGTTCTTC. The rearrangement links TRBV7-9 to TRBJ2-1; weak D call: TRBD2 (7 bases). Trimming removed 3 bases at V and 8 bases at J, with 26 bases between. Germline V gene sequence: CDR1 SEHNR, CDR2 FQNEAQ (reference sequence). CDR3 size: 18 residues.

The V and J genes are TRBV30 and TRBJ2-3; D call uncertain. The V gene lost 2 bases and the J gene lost 3 bases, with 6 bases spanning the gap. Germline CDR1 GTSNPN, CDR2 SVGIG (reference sequence). CDR3 length equals 12 residues. This CDR3 reads CAWSTYTDTQYF. The CDR3 DNA reads TGTGCCTGGAGTACATATACAGATACGCAGTATTTT.

V usage is TRBV28 and J usage is TRBJ1-2, with a possible D match to TRBD1 (5 bases). CDR1 MDHEN and CDR2 SYDVKM come from the germline V gene. V was pared by 2 bases and J by 8 bases, with 15 bases between. The CDR3 has 14 amino acids. Here the CDR3 reads CASSLAGTLGGYTF. Here the CDR3 DNA reads TGTGCCAGCAGTTTAGCAGGGACTCTAGGAGGCTACACCTTC.